This entry concerns a single T cell receptor beta chain. TCRdb keeps only in-frame clones here, not all; method: immunoSEQ multiplex PCR. The sample includes tens of thousands of clones, 93% of them seen just once. There are 16 residues in the CDR3. Germline V gene data show CDR1 as MDHEN and CDR2 as SYDVKM. The V and J ends lost 4 bases and 11 bases respectively, with 26 bases between them. This sample was taken from a study of OX40 agonist ivuxolimab in advanced cancers. Study context: Participants could have had prior anti-PD-1, anti-PD-L1 or anti-CTLA-4 therapy, and more than 35% had some.

The sequence derives from an adult with an advanced solid tumor such as melanoma, head and neck, liver or kidney cancer. The material sequenced was CD4+ or CD8+ T cells sorted from blood, taken in a trial of the OX40 agonist ivuxolimab. The rearrangement joins TRBV28 to TRBJ1-1; a possible D gene is TRBD1 (5 bases). The CDR3 here is CASSSRQTQPVMGAFF. The CDR3, as DNA: TGTGCCAGCAGTTCTCGACAGACCCAACCGGTTATGGGTGCTTTCTTT. Together with reference TRBV28 and TRBJ1-1, the CDR3 gives the full variable domain: DVKVTQSSRYLVKRTGEKVFLECVQDMDHENMFWYRQDPGLGLRLIYFSYDVKMKEKGDIPEGYSVSREKKERFSLILESASTNQTSMYLCASSSRQTQPVMGAFFGQGTRLTVV.